Sequencing of this T cell receptor beta chain was carried out in a study of blood T cell repertoires in COVID-19. As for the study in general: The cDNA or gDNA used as material had been derived from T cells, B-cell-depleted T cells, or PBMCs.

Generated by immunoSEQ multiplex PCR, the TCRdb table keeps only in-frame clones and is missing some. The sample yields roughly 250,000 clones, around 90% seen once. The CDR3 runs to 15 residues. Germline V gives CDR1 LGHDT, CDR2 YNNKEL (reference sequence). The V and J ends lost 2 bases and 1 base, in that order; junction bases with no gene match: 1. This TCR derives from a woman younger than 45 with acute COVID-19. The specimen sequenced was PBMCs or T cells enriched from blood (not recorded which). This sequence joins TRBV3-1 (or the pseudogene TRBV3-2) and TRBJ1-3; 8 bases are a match to TRBD1. The CDR3 sequence is CASSQTGGSGNTIYF. The CDR3 coding sequence is TGTGCCAGCAGCCAAACAGGGGGATCTGGAAACACCATATATTTT.